This T cell receptor beta chain originates from a study of control samples from healthy donors and cancer patients. V was trimmed by 5 bases and J by 3 bases, leaving 16 bases between them. The CDR3 runs 14 residues. In germline, CDR1 is SQVTM, CDR2 ANQGSEA. Libraries were prepared by immunoSEQ multiplex PCR; TCRdb keeps only in-frame clonotypes and omits some of them. The table has some 250,000 clones, 82% seen once; the top ten hold about an eighth. This receptor was obtained from a woman between 55 and 75 years old with lung cancer. The chain joins TRBV29-1 to TRBJ1-1, with D uncertain. The sequenced sample consisted of PBMCs. The CDR3 bases are TGCAGCGTTCAAGGCAGAATGTCGGACACTGAAGCTTTCTTT. Translating gives CSVQGRMSDTEAFF. The full variable domain, completed using reference TRBV29-1 and TRBJ1-1, is SAVISQKPSRDICQRGTSLTIQCQVDSQVTMMFWYRQQPGQSLTLIATANQGSEATYESGFVIDKFPISRPNLTFSTLTVSNMSPEDSSIYLCSVQGRMSDTEAFFGQGTRLTVV.